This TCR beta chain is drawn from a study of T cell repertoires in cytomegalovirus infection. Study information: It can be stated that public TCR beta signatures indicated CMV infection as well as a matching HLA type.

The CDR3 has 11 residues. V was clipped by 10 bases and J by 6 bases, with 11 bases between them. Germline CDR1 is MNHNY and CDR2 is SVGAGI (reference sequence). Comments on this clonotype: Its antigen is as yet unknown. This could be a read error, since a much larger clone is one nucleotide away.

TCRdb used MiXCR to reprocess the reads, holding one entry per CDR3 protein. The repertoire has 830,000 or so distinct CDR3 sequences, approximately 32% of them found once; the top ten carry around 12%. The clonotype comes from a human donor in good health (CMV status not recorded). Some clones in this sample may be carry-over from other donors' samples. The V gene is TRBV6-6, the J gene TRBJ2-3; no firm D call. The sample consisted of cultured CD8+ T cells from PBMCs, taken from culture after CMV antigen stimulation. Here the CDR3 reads CAISPRDTQYF. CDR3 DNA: TGTGCCATCAGCCCCAGGGATACGCAGTATTTT.